The 11 T cell receptor beta chains listed next were all sequenced from one sample in a study of T cells in women clearing cervical HPV infection. Sequencing used immunoSEQ multiplex PCR; TCRdb keeps in-frame clones, though not all of them. This sample's clone table lists some 37,000 clones. Sequenced sample: blood buffy coat. Receptors were obtained from a woman between 18 and 70 years old with a cervical HPV16 infection that either progressed to CIN3+ or cleared (not recorded which).

Comments on this clone: The CDR3 end is not reached by the read, which stops 3 residues before it; the germline J gene fills it in. The genes are TRBV19 and TRBJ1-1, with a possible D match to TRBD1 (5 bases). The CDR3 spans 14 residues. The V gene's germline CDR1 is LNHDA and CDR2 SQIVND (reference sequence). Trimming cost V 9 bases and J 3 bases, with 17 bases left between them. The CDR3 here is CASWGVRRDTEAFF. The CDR3 bases that were read are TGTGCCAGCTGGGGGGTACGTAGGGACACTGAA. Looking up the rest from reference TRBV19 and TRBJ1-1 gives the full variable domain: DGGITQSPKYLFRKEGQNVTLSCEQNLNHDAMYWYRQDPGQGLRLIYYSQIVNDFQKGDIAEGYSVSREKKESFPLTVTSAQKNPTAFYLCASWGVRRDTEAFFGQGTRLTVV.

Remarks on this clone: Read coverage stops 3 residues before the CDR3 terminus; the germline J gene supplies the remainder. This chain uses TRBV6-1 with TRBJ1-3; D gene ambiguous. The CDR3 extends over 16 amino acids. Per the germline V gene, CDR1 is MNHNS and CDR2 is SASEGT. V lost 0 bases to trimming and J lost 0 bases, with 9 bases between them. The CDR3 region is CASSEALRSSGNTIYF. The sequenced CDR3 bases are TGTGCCAGCAGTGAAGCGCTCCGTAGCTCTGGAAACACC.

CDR3 region: CASRLGGVDSTDTQYF. The CDR3 DNA, read in part, is TGTGCCAGCAGATTGGGGGGGGTGGATAGCACAGATACG. The chain links TRBV7-3 to TRBJ2-3; 7 bases map to TRBD2. The read terminates 3 residues before the CDR3 end, so the remaining end is supplied by the germline J gene. The germline V gene encodes CDR1 SGHTA and CDR2 FQGTGA. The CDR3 runs to 16 residues. With V trimmed by 6 bases and J by 0 bases, 9 bases remained unmatched.

With respect to this clone: Sequencing ends 3 residues short of the CDR3 end; the germline J gene provides the rest. The chain joins TRBV29-1 to TRBJ2-1; 12 bases align to TRBD2. The J segment lost 9 bases and the V segment lost 4 bases, leaving 7 bases of the junction unmatched. Looked up from germline, CDR1 is SQVTM and CDR2 is ANQGSEA. The CDR3 extends over 14 amino acids. CDR3 DNA (partial): TGCAGCGTTGGTGGACTAGCGGGGCTAGGTGAG. Translation: CSVGGLAGLGE. The whole CDR3 is CSVGGLAGLGEQFF.

As concerns this clone: The read falls 3 residues short of the CDR3 end, and the missing part is taken from the germline J gene. The J gene is TRBJ2-3, the V gene TRBV20-1, with 11 bases aligning to TRBD1. CDR3 length equals 12 residues. In germline, CDR1 is DFQATT, CDR2 SNEGSKA (reference sequence). The CDR3 protein is CSARGQGETQYF. The DNA read from the CDR3 is TGCAGTGCTAGGGGACAGGGGGAGACG.

Regarding this clone: Read sequence stops 3 residues before the CDR3 end, and the germline J gene provides the missing end. The V gene is TRBV13, the J gene TRBJ2-5; 10 nucleotides align to TRBD1. The J segment lost 7 bases and the V segment lost 5 bases, leaving 10 bases of the junction unmatched. CDR3 size: 15 residues. Germline assignment: CDR1 PRHDT and CDR2 FYEKMQ (reference sequence). The CDR3 DNA, read in part, is TGTGCCAGCAGCCCAACCCGGACAGGGGGGTGGACC. Protein: CASSPTRTGGWT. The whole CDR3 region reads CASSPTRTGGWTQYF.

Turning to this clone: From the germline J gene comes the end of the CDR3, since the read stops 3 residues before it. This chain joins TRBV29-1 and TRBJ2-3; 12 positions match TRBD2. CDR1 SQVTM and CDR2 ANQGSEA come from the germline V gene. This CDR3 has 16 amino acids. V gave up 4 bases and J gave up 4 bases; unmatched junction bases: 9. CDR3 DNA (partial): TGCAGCGTTGGCACTAGCGGGGGGCCCGGGGCAGATACG. Its translation: CSVGTSGGPGADT. The CDR3 as a whole reads CSVGTSGGPGADTQYF.

About this clone itself: The read ends 3 residues before the CDR3 terminus; that terminus is restored from the germline J gene. The gene calls are TRBV19 and TRBJ1-1, with D possibly TRBD1 on 6 matching bases. The CDR3 has 15 residues. The germline V gene has CDR1 LNHDA and CDR2 SQIVND (reference sequence). Trimming stripped 4 bases from V and 2 bases from J, with 14 bases between. This CDR3 is CASSRQGRVNTEAFF. The CDR3 bases that were read are TGTGCCAGTAGTAGGCAGGGGCGCGTAAACACTGAA.

Comments on this clone: The missing CDR3 end, 3 residues past where the read stops, is filled in from the germline J gene. The chain couples TRBV20-1 to TRBJ2-3, with no clear D. Germline V gene sequence: CDR1 DFQATT, CDR2 SNEGSKA (reference sequence). The CDR3 is made up of 16 amino acids. The CDR3 region is CSARDPLGTRQETQYF. The sequenced part of the CDR3 DNA is TGCAGTGCTAGAGATCCTCTAGGTACCCGCCAAGAGACG.

A remark on this clone: The DNA ends 3 residues before the CDR3 does, and the rest of the CDR3 is filled in from the germline J gene. J is TRBJ1-2 and V is TRBV20-1; no clear D. There are 15 residues in the CDR3. V was clipped by 1 base and J by 2 bases, with 14 bases between them. Germline CDR1 and CDR2: DFQATT and SNEGSKA (reference sequence). CDR3 DNA, as far as it was read: TGCAGTGCTAGAGTAACTGTCTCTCTGAACTATGGC. Translation gives CSARVTVSLNYG. The whole CDR3 protein reads CSARVTVSLNYGYTF.

Comment on this clone: An end of the junction does not agree with germline; a read error may underlie this. The read falls 3 residues short of the CDR3 end, and the missing part is taken from the germline J gene. Other DNA sequences of this sample code for an identical CDR3. This chain links TRBV7-6 with TRBJ1-3; 8 bases map to TRBD1. The CDR3 spans 16 residues. Per germline, CDR1 SGHVS and CDR2 FNYEAQ. CDR3 bases read: TGTGCCAGCAGCACGACAGGGGTCTCTTCTGGAAACACG. Its translation: CASSTTGVSSGNT. The whole CDR3 protein reads CASSTTGVSSGNTIYF.